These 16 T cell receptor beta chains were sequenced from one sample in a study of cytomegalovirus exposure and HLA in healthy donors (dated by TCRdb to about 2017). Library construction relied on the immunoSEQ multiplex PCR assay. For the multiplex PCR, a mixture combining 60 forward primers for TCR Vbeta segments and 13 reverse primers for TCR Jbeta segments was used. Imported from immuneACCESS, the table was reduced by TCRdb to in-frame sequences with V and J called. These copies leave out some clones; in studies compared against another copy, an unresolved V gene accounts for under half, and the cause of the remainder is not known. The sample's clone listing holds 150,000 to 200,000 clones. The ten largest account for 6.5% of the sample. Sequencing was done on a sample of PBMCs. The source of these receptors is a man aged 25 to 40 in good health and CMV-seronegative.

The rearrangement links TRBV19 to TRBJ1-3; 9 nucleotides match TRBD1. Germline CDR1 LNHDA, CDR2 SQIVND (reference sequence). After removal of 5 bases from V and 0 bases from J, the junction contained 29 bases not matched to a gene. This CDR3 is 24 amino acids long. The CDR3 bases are TGTGCCAGTAGTGGGGTGCCCGGGACAGGGACCCCTTCTGCAAGATACCGCTCTGGAAACACCATATATTTT. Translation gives CASSGVPGTGTPSARYRSGNTIYF.

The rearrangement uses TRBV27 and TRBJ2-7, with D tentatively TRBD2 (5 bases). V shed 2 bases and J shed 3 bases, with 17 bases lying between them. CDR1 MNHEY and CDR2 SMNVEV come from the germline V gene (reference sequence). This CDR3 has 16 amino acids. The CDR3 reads CASSLTRAQLLYEQYF. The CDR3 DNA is TGTGCCAGCAGTTTAACGAGGGCTCAACTTCTCTACGAGCAGTACTTC.

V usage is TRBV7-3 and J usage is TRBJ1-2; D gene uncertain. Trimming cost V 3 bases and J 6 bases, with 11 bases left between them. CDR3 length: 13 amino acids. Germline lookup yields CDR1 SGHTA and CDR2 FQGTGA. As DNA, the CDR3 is TGTGCCAGCAGCTTTGGTCCCGGGAATGGCTACACCTTC. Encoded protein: CASSFGPGNGYTF.

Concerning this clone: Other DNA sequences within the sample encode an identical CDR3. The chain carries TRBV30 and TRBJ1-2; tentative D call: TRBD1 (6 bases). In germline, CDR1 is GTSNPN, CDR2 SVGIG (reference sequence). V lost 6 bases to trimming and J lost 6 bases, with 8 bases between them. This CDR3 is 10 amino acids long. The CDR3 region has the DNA TGTGCCTGTAACAGGGATGGCTACACCTTC. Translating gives CACNRDGYTF.

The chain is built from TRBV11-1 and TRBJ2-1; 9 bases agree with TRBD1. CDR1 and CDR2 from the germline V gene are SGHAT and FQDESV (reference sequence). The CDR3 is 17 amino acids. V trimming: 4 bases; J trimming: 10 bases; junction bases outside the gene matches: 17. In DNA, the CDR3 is TGTGCCAGCAGCTGGAACACCGGGACAGGGATTTCCCCCGAGCAGTTCTTC. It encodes CASSWNTGTGISPEQFF.

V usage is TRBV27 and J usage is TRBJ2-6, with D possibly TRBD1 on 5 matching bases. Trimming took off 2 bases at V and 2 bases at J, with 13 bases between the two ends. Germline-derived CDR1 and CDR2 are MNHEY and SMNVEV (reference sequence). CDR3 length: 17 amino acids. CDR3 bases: TGTGCCAGCAGTTTAGGGCTGGGCAGGGCTGGGGCCAACGTCCTGACTTTC. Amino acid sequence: CASSLGLGRAGANVLTF.

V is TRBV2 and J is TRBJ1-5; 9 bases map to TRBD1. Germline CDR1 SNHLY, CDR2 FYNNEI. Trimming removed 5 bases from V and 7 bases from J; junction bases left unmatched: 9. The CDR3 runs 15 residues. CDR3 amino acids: CASSKRDRAGQPQHF. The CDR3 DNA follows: TGTGCCAGCAGTAAAAGGGACAGGGCGGGCCAGCCCCAGCATTTT.

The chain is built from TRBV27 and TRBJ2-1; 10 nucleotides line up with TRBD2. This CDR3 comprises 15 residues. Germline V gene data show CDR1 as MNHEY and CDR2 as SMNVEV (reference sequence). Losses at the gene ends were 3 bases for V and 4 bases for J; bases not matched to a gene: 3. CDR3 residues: CASSFIAGGYNEQFF. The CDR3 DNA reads TGTGCCAGCAGTTTTATAGCGGGAGGTTACAATGAGCAGTTCTTC.

The CDR3, as DNA: TGCAGCGTTGAAGATCGAAGAGGCTTCGTCTTCGAGCAGTACTTC. The encoded protein is CSVEDRRGFVFEQYF. V usage is TRBV29-1 and J usage is TRBJ2-7, with D hard to call. Deletions cut 0 bases from V and 6 bases from J, with 18 bases between. The germline CDR1 and CDR2 sequences are SQVTM and ANQGSEA. The CDR3 consists of 15 residues.

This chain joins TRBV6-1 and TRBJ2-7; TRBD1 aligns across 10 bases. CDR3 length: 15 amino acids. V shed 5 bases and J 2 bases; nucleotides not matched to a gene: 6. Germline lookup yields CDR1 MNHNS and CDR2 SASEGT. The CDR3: CASSPGTGATYEQYF. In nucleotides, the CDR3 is TGTGCCAGCAGTCCCGGGACAGGGGCAACCTACGAGCAGTACTTC.

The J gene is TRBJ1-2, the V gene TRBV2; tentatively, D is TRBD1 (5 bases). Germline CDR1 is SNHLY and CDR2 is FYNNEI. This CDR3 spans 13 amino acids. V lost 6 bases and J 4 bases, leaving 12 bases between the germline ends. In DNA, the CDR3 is TGTGCCAGCAGAGACAGTTCAACCTATGGCTACACCTTC. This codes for CASRDSSTYGYTF.

Written as DNA, the CDR3 is TGCGCCAGCAGCCAGTGGGACAGGGCCCACGAGCAGTACTTC. Translated, it gives CASSQWDRAHEQYF. This chain joins TRBV4-1 and TRBJ2-5, with 9 bases matching TRBD1. The DNA end lines up better with TRBJ2-7; the J call may be wrong. This CDR3 has 14 residues. Germline loops: CDR1 MGHRA, CDR2 YSYEKL.

The chain's CDR3 is CASSMGLTNTEAFF. CDR3 DNA sequence: TGTGCCAGCAGCATGGGACTAACCAACACTGAAGCTTTCTTT. The chain couples TRBV11-3 to TRBJ1-1; weak D call: TRBD1 (5 bases). This CDR3 comprises 14 residues. Germline CDR1 is SGHNT and CDR2 is YENEEA. The V and J ends lost 5 bases and 2 bases respectively, with 12 bases between them.

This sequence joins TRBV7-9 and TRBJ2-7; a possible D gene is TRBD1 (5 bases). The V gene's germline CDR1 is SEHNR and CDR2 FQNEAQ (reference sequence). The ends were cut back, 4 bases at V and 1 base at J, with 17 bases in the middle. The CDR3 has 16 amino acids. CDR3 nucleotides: TGTGCCAGCAGCTCAGGAAGGGGCAGGTCGTCCTACGAGCAGTACTTC. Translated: CASSSGRGRSSYEQYF.

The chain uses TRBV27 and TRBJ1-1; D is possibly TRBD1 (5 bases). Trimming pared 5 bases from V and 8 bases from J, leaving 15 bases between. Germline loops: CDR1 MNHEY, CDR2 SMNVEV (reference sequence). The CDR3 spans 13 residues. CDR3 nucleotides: TGTGCCAGCAGTCCCCGGAACAGGTTGGAAGCTTTCTTT. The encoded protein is CASSPRNRLEAFF.

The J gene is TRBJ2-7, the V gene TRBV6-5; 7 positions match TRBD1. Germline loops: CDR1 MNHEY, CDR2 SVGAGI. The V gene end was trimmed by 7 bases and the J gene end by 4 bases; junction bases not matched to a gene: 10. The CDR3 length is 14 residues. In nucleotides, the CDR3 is TGTGCCAGCAACAGAGACAGGGCCGGGTACGAGCAGTACTTC. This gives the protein CASNRDRAGYEQYF.